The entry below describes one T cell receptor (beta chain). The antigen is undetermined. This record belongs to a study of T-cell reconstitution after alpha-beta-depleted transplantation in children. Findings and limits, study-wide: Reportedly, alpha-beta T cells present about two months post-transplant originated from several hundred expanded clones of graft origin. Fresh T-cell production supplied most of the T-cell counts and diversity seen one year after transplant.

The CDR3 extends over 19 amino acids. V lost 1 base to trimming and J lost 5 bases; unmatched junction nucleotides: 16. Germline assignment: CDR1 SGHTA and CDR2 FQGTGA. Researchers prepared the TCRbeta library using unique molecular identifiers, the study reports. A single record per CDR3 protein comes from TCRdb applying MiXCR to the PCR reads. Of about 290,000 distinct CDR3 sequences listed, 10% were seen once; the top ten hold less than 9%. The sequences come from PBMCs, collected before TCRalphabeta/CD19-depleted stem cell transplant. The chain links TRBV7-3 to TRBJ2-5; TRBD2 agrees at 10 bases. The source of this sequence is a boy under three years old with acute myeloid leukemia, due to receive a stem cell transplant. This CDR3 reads CASSLNPQKLAGREETQYF. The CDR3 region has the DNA TGTGCCAGCAGCTTAAACCCCCAAAAACTAGCGGGACGGGAGGAGACCCAGTACTTC.